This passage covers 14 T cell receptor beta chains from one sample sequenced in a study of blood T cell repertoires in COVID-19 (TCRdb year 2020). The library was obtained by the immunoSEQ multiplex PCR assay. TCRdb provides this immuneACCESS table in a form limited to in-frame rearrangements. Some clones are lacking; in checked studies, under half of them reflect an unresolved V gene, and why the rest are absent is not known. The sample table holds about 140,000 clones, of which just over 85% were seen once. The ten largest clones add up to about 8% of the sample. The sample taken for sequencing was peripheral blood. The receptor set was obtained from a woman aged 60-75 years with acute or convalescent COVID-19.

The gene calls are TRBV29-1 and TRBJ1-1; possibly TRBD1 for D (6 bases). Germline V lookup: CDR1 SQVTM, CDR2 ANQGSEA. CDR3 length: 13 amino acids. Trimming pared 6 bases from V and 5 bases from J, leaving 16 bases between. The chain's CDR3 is CSVLGQYKTEAFF. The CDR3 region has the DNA TGCAGCGTGTTGGGACAATATAAGACTGAAGCTTTCTTT.

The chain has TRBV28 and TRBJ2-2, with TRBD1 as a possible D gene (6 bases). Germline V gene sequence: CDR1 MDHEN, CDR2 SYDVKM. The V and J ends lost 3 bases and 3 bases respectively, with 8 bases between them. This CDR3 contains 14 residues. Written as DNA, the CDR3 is TGTGCCAGCAGTTTCCAGGGGTACACCGGGGAGCTGTTTTTT. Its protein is CASSFQGYTGELFF.

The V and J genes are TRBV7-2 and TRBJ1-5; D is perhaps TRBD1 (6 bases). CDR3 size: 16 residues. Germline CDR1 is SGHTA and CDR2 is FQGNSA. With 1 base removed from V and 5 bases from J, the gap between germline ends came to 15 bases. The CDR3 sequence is CASSLEATGTYQPQHF. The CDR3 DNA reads TGTGCCAGCAGCTTAGAGGCGACAGGAACTTATCAGCCCCAGCATTTT.

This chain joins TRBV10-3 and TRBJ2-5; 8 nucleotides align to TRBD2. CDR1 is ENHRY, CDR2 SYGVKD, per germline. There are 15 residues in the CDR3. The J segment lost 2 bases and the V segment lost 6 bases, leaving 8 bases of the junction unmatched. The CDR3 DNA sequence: TGTGCCATCAGAAGAGCGGGGGCCCCACAAGAGACCCAGTACTTC. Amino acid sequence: CAIRRAGAPQETQYF.

The CDR3: CATTRQGNQPQHF. The CDR3 nucleotides read TGTGCCACCACGCGACAGGGGAACCAGCCCCAGCATTTT. The J gene is TRBJ1-5, the V gene TRBV24-1; TRBD1 agrees at 8 bases. With 8 bases clipped from V and 7 bases from J, the junction kept 6 bases outside the gene matches. This CDR3 has 13 residues. Germline CDR1 is KGHDR and CDR2 is SFDVKD.

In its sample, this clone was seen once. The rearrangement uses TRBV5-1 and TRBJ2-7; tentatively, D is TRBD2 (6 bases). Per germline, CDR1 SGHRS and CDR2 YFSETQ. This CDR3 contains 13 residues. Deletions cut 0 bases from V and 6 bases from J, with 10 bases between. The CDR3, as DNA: TGCGCCAGCAGCTTGGAGCTCGGGGGCGAGCAGTACTTC. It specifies CASSLELGGEQYF.

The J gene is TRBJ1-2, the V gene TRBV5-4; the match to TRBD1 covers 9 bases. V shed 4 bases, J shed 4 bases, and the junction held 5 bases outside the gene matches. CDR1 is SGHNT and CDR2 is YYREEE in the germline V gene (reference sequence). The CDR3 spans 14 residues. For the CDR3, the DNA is TGTGCCAGCAGCCCGGACAGGGGTTTCTATGGCTACACCTTC. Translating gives CASSPDRGFYGYTF.

The CDR3 bases are TGTGCCAGCAGCCAACTGAGCGGGGGGGCTGGCGAGCAGTACTTC. Encoded protein: CASSQLSGGAGEQYF. The chain employs TRBV4-2 and TRBJ2-7; 10 nucleotides agree with TRBD2. V was clipped by 2 bases and J by 6 bases; unmatched bases: 7. CDR3 length: 15 residues. Germline lookup yields CDR1 LGHNA and CDR2 YNFKEQ.

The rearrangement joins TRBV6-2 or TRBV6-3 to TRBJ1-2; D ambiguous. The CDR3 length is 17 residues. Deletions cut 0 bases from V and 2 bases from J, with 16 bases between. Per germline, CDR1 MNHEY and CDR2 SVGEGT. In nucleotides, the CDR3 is TGTGCCAGCAGTTACTCGACGGTAGACACACGGAACTATGGCTACACCTTC. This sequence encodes CASSYSTVDTRNYGYTF.

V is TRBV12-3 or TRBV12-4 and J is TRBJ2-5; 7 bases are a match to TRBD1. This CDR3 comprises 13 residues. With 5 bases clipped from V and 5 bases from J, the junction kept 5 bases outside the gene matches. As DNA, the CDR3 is TGTGCCAGCAGTATAAGACAGGGCGAGACCCAGTACTTC. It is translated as CASSIRQGETQYF.

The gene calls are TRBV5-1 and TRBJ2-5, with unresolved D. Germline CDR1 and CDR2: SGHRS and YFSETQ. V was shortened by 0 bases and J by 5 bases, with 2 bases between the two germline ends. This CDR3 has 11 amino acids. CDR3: CASSLAETQYF. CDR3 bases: TGCGCCAGCAGCTTGGCGGAGACCCAGTACTTC. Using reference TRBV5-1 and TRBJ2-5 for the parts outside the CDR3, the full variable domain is KAGVTQTPRYLIKTRGQQVTLSCSPISGHRSVSWYQQTPGQGLQFLFEYFSETQRNKGNFPGRFSGRQFSNSRSEMNVSTLELGDSALYLCASSLAETQYFGPGTRLLVL.

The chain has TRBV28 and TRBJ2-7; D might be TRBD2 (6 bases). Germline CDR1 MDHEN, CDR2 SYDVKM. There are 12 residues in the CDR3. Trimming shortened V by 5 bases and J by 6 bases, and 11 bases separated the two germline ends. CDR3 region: CASSPPGAEQYF. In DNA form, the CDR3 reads TGTGCCAGCAGTCCCCCGGGAGCCGAGCAGTACTTC.

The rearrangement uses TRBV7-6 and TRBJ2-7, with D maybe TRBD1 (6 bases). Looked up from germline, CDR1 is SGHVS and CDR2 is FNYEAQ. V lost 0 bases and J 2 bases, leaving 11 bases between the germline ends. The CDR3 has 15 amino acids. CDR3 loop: CASSLAPQGPYEQYF. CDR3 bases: TGTGCCAGCAGCTTAGCGCCACAGGGTCCCTACGAGCAGTACTTC.

The CDR3 is CASSQEGGNTGELFF. CDR3 in DNA: TGCGCCAGCAGCCAAGAGGGGGGGAACACCGGGGAGCTGTTTTTT. The V call is TRBV4-3, the J call TRBJ2-2, with TRBD2 as a possible D gene (6 bases). The CDR3 extends over 15 amino acids. Germline CDR1 LGHNA, CDR2 YSLEER. V was shortened by 0 bases and J by 1 base, with 6 bases between the two germline ends.